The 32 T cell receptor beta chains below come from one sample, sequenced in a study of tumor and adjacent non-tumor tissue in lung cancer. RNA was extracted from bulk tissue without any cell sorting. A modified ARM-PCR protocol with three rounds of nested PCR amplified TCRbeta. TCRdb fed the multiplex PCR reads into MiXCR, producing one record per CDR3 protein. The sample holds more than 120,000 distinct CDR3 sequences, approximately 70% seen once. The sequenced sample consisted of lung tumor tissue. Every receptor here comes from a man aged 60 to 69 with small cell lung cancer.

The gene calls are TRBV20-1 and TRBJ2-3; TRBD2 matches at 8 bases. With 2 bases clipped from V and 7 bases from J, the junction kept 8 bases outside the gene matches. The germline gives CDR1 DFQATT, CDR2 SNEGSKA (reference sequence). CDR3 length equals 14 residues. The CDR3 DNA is TGCAGTGCTAGAAGGACTAGCCACACGAATACGCAGTATTTT. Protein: CSARRTSHTNTQYF.

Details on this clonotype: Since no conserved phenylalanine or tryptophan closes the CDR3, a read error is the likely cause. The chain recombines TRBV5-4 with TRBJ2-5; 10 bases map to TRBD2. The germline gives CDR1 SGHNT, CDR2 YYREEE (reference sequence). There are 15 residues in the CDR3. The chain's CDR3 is CASSLILAGQETQYL. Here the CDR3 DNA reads TGTGCCAGCAGCTTAATACTAGCGGGGCAAGAGACTCAGTACCTC.

In nucleotides, the CDR3 is TGCAGTGCTAGGGGAGACAGCGACTTCTCGGATGAGCAGTTCTTC. Amino acid sequence: CSARGDSDFSDEQFF. The rearrangement joins TRBV20-1 to TRBJ2-1; either TRBD1 or TRBD2 may fit D (5 bases each). Trimming left V 3 bases short and J 8 bases short, with 20 bases between. The CDR3 is made up of 15 amino acids. Germline CDR1 DFQATT, CDR2 SNEGSKA (reference sequence).

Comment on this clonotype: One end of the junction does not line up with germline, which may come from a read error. The CDR3 bases are TGCAGTGTTAAGGGAACAGCCGGGTCCTGCAATGAGCAGTTCTTC. Amino acid sequence: CSVKGTAGSCNEQFF. The genes are TRBV20-1 and TRBJ2-1; no clear D. In germline, CDR1 is DFQATT, CDR2 SNEGSKA (reference sequence). This CDR3 has 15 amino acids.

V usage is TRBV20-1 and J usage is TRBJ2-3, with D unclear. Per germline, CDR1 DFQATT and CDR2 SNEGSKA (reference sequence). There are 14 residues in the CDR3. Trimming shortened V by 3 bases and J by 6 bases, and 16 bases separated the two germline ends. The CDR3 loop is CSASPPPCRDTQYF. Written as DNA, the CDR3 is TGCAGTGCTAGCCCCCCGCCATGCAGGGATACGCAGTATTTT.

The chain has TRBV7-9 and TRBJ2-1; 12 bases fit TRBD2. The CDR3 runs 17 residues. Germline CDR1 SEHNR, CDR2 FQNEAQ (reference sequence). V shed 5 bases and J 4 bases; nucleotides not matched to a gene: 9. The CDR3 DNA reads TGTGCCAGCAGCGATCCGACTAGCGGGAGAAATTACAATGAGCAGTTCTTC. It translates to CASSDPTSGRNYNEQFF.

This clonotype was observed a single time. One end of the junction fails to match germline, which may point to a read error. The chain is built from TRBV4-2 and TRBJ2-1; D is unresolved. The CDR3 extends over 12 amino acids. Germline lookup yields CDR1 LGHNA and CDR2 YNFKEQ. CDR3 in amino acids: CASSQVLSEQFF. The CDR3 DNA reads TGTGCCAGTAGCCAAGTTTTGTCTGAGCAGTTCTTC.

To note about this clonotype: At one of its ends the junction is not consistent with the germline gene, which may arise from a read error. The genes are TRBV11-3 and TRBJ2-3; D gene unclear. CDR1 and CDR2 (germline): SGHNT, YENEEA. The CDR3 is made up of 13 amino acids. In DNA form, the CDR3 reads TGTGCCAGCAGCTTAGCGTCTATCAGGAGAATGGTTTTT. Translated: CASSLASIRRMVF. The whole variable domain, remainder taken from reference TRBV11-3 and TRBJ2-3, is EAGVVQSPRYKIIEKKQPVAFWCNPISGHNTLYWYLQNLGQGPELLIRYENEEAVDDSQLPKDRFSAERLKGVDSTLKIQPAELGDSAVYLCASSLASIRRMVFGPGTRLTVL.

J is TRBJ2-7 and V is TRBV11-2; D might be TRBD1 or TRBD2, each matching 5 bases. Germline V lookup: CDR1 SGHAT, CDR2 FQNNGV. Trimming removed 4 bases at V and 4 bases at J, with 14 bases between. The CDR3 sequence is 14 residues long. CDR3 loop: CASSWGRGTYEQYF. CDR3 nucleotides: TGTGCCAGCAGCTGGGGCCGGGGAACATACGAGCAGTACTTC. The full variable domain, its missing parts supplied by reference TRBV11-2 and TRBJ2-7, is EAGVAQSPRYKIIEKRQSVAFWCNPISGHATLYWYQQILGQGPKLLIQFQNNGVVDDSQLPKDRFSAERLKGVDSTLKIQPAKLEDSAVYLCASSWGRGTYEQYFGPGTRLTVT.

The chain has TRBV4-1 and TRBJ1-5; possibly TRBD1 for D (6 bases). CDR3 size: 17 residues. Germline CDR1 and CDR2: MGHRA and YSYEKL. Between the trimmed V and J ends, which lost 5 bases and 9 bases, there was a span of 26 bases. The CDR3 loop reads CASSKMSPGHPSLPQHF. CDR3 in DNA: TGCGCCAGCAGCAAAATGTCGCCGGGACACCCTTCATTGCCCCAGCATTTT.

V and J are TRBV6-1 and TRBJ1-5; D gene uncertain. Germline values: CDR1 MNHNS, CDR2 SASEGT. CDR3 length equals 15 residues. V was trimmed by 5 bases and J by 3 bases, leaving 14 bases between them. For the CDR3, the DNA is TGTGCCAGCAGTTTCGGGATCAAATTCAATCAGCCCCAGCATTTT. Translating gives CASSFGIKFNQPQHF.

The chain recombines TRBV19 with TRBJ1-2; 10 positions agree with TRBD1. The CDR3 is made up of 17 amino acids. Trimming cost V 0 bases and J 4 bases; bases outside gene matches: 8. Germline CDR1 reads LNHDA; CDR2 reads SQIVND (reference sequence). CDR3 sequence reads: CASSIDPRDRGAYGYTF. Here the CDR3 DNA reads TGTGCCAGTAGTATAGACCCCCGGGACAGGGGAGCCTATGGCTACACCTTC.

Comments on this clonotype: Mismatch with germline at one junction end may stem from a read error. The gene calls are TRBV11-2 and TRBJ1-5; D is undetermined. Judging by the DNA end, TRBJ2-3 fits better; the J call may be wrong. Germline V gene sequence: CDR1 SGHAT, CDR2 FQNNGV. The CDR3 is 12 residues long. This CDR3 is CVSSHENQPQYF. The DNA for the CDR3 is TGTGTCAGCAGCCATGAGAATCAGCCCCAGTATTTT.

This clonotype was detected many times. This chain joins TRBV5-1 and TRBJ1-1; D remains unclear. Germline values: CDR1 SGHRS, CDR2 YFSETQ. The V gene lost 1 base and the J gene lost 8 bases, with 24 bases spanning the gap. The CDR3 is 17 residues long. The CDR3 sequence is CASSLSGRGMGDKEAFF. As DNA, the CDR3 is TGCGCCAGCAGCTTGAGCGGGCGTGGGATGGGTGATAAAGAAGCTTTCTTT. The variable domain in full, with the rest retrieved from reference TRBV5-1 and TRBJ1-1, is KAGVTQTPRYLIKTRGQQVTLSCSPISGHRSVSWYQQTPGQGLQFLFEYFSETQRNKGNFPGRFSGRQFSNSRSEMNVSTLELGDSALYLCASSLSGRGMGDKEAFFGQGTRLTVV.

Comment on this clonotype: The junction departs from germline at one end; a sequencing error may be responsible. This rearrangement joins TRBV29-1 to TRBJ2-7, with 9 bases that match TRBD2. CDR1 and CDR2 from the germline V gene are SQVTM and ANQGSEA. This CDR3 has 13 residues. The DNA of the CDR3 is TGTAGCGACGATAGCGGGAGTGGGTACGAGCAGTATTTC. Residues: CSDDSGSGYEQYF.

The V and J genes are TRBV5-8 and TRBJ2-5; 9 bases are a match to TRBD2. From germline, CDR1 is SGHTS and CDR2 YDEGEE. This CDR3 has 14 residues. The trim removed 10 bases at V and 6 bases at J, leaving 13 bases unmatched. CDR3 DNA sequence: TGTGCCGGGACCGTAGCGGGAGTCGGGAAGACCCAGTACTTC. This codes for CAGTVAGVGKTQYF.

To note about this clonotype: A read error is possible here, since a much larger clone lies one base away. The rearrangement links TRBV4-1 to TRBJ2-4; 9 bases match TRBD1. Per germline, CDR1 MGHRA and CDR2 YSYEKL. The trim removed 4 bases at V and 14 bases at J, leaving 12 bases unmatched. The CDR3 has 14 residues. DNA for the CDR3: TGCGCCAGCAGCCGATACATTCCGGGACAGGGAGAGTACTTC. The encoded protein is CASSRYIPGQGEYF.

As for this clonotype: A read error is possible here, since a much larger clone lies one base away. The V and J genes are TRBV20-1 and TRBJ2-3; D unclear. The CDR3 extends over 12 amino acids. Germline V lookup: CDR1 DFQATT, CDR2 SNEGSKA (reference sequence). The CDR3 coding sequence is TGCAGTGCTAGGGCTACCACAGATAGGCAGTATTTT. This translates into CSARATTDRQYF.

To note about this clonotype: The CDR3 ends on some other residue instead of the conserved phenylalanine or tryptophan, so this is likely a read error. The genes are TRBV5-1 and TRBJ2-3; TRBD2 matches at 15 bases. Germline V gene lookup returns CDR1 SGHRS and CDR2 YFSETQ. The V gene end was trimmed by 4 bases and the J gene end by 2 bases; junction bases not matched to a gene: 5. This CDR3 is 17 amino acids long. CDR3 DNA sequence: TGCGCCAGCAGCAGCGGACTAGCGGGAGGGACCACAGATACGCAGTATTAT. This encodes CASSSGLAGGTTDTQYY.

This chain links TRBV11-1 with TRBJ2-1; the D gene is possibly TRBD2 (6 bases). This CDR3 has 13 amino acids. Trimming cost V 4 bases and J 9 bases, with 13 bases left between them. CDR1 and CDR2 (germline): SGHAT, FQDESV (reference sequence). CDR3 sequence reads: CASSSTRRGEQFF. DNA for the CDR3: TGTGCCAGCAGCTCCACCAGGCGGGGTGAGCAGTTCTTC.

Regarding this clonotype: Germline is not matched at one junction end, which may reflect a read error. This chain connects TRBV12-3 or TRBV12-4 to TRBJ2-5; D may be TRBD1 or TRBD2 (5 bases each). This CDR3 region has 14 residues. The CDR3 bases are TGTGCCGGCAGTTACCGGGACCGGAGGGAGACCCAGTACTTC. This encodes CAGSYRDRRETQYF.

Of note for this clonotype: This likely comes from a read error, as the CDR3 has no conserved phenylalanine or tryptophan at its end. The CDR3 sequence: CACSQLAGYNEQFL. CDR3 nucleotide sequence: TGTGCATGCAGTCAACTAGCGGGTTACAATGAGCAGTTCCTC. The chain recombines TRBV6-5 with TRBJ2-1; TRBD2 aligns across 9 bases. Germline CDR1 MNHEY, CDR2 SVGAGI. The CDR3 sequence is 14 residues long.

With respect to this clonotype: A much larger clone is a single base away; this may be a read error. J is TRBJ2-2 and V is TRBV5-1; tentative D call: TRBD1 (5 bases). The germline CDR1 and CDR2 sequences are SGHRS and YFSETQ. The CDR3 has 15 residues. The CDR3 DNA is TGCGCCTGCAGCCTCGACAGACCGAACACCGGGGAGCTGTTTTTT. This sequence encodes CACSLDRPNTGELFF.

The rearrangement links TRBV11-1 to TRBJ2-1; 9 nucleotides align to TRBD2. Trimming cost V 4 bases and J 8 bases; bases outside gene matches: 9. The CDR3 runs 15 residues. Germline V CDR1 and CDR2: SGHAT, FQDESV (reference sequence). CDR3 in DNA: TGTGCCAGCAGCTCCACCTTAGCGGGAGTCCATGAGCAGTTCTTC. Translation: CASSSTLAGVHEQFF.

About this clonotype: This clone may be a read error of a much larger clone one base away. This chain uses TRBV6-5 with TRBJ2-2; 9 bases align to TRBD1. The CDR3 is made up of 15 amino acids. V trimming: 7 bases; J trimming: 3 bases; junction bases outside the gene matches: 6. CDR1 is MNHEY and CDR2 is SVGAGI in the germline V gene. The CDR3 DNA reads TGTGCCAGCACCCGGACAGGGGAGGACACCGGGGAGCTGTTTTTT. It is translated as CASTRTGEDTGELFF.

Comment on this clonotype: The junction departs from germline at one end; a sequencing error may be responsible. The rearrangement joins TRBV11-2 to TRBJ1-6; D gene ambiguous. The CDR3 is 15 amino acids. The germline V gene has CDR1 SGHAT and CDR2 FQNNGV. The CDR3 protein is CASSLEGPDYSSLHF. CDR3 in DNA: TGTGCCAGCAGCTTAGAAGGTCCCGACTATTCATCCCTCCACTTT.

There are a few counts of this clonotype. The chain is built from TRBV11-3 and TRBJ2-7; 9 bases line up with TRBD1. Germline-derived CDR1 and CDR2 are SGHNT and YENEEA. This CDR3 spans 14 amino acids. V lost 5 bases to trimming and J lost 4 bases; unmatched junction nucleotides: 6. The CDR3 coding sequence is TGTGCCAGCAGCCCGACGACAGGGGGGTACGAGCAGTACTTC. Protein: CASSPTTGGYEQYF.

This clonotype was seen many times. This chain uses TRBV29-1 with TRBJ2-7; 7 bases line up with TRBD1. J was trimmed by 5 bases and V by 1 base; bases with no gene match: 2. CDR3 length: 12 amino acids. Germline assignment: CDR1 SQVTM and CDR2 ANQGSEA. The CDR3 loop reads CSVEGTGDEQYF. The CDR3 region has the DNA TGCAGCGTTGAAGGGACAGGCGACGAGCAGTACTTC.

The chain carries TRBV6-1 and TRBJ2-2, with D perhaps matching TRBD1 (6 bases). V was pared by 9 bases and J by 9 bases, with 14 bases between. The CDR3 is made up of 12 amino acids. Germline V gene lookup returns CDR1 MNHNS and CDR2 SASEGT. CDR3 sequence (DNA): TGTGCCAGGAGTTACAGGGTCAGGGAGCTGTTTTTT. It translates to CARSYRVRELFF.

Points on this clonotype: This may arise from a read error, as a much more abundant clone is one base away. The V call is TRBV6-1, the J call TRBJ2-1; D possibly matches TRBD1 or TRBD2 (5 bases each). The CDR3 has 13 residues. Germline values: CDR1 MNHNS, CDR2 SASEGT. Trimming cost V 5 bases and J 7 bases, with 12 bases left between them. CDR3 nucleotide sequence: TGTGCCAGCAGTAACGGGACGGATAATGAGCAGTTCTTC. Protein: CASSNGTDNEQFF.

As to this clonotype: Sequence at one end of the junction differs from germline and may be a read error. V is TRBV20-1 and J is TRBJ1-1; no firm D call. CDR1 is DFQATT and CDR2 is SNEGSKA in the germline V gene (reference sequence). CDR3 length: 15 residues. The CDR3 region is CSARDPAVINIEAFF. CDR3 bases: TGCAGTGCTAGAGATCCGGCCGTCATTAACATTGAAGCTTTCTTT.

The CDR3 region is CASSPGTGGYSPLHF. The DNA for the CDR3 is TGCGCCAGCAGCCCCGGGACAGGGGGTTATTCACCCCTCCACTTT. The rearrangement joins TRBV4-1 to TRBJ1-6; TRBD1 aligns across 11 bases. The CDR3 contains 15 residues. Germline V gives CDR1 MGHRA, CDR2 YSYEKL. With 4 bases clipped from V and 8 bases from J, the junction kept 4 bases outside the gene matches.